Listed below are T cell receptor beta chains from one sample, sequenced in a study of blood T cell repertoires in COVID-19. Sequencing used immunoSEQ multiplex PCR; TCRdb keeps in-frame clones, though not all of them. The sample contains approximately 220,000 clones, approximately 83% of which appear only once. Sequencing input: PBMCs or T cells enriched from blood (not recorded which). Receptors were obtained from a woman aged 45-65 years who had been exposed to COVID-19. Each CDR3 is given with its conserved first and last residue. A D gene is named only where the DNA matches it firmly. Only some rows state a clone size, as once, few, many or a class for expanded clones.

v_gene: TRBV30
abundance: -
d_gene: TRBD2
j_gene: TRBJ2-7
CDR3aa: CAWSPRLAGYNEQYF
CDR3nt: TGTGCCTGGAGCCCTCGACTAGCGGGGTACAACGAGCAGTACTTC

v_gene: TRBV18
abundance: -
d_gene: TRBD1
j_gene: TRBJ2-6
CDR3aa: CASSPGRTGRGAGANVLTF
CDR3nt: TGTGCCAGCTCCCCGGGTCGGACAGGGAGAGGCGCTGGGGCCAACGTCCTGACTTTC

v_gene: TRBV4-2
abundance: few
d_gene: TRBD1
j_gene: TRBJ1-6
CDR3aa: CASSQELLTGGIRNSPLHF
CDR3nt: TGTGCCAGCAGCCAAGAGCTTTTGACAGGGGGTATTCGGAATTCACCCCTCCACTTT

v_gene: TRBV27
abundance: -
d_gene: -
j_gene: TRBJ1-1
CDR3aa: CASSLKGEMKTEAFF
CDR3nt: TGTGCCAGCAGTTTAAAGGGGGAGATGAAAACTGAAGCTTTCTTT

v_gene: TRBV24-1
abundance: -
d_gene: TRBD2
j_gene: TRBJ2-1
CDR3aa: CATSLSGGERDNEQFF
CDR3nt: TGTGCCACCAGCCTTTCCGGGGGGGAGCGGGACAATGAGCAGTTCTTC

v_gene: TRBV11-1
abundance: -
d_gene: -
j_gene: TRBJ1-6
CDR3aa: CASSSTGNSPLHF
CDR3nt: TGTGCCAGCAGTTCAACAGGGAATTCACCCCTCCACTTT

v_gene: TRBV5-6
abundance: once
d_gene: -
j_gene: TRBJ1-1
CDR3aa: CASSRYLLGTEAFF
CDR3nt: TGTGCCAGCAGCCGATACCTACTTGGCACTGAAGCTTTCTTT

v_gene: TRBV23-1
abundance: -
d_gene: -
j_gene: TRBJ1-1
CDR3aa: CASSHSHSGVRTEAFF
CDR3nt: TGCGCCAGCAGTCACTCACACTCAGGGGTAAGGACTGAAGCTTTCTTT

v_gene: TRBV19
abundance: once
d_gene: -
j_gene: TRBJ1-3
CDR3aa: CASSIDDSSGNTIYF
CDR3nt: TGTGCCAGTAGTATAGATGACAGCTCTGGAAACACCATATATTTT

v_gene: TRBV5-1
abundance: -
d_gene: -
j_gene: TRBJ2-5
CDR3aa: CASSLPGPAGETQYF
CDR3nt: TGCGCCAGCAGCCTGCCGGGTCCTGCTGGAGAGACCCAGTACTTC

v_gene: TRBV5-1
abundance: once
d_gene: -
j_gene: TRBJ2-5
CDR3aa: CASSLGGGAETQYF
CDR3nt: TGCGCCAGCAGCTTGGGAGGCGGGGCAGAGACCCAGTACTTC

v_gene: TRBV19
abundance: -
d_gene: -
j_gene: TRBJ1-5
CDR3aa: CASNPQWGGNQPQHF
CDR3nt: TGTGCCAGTAACCCCCAGTGGGGCGGCAATCAGCCCCAGCATTTT

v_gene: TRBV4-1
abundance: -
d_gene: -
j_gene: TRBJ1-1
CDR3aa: CASSLTSRGGTEAFF
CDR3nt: TGCGCCAGCAGCCTTACGTCCAGGGGTGGCACTGAAGCTTTCTTT

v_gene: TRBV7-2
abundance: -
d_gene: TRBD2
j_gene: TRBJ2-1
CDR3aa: CASSSPGLAGGPWGEQFF
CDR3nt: TGTGCCAGCAGCTCCCCGGGTCTAGCGGGGGGGCCATGGGGTGAGCAGTTCTTC

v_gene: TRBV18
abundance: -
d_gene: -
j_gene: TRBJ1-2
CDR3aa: CASSPRVDYGYTF
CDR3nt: TGTGCCAGCTCTCCGAGGGTGGACTATGGCTACACCTTC